Sequencing of this T cell receptor beta chain was carried out in a study of cytomegalovirus exposure and HLA in healthy donors. The PCR made use of 60 Vbeta and 13 Jbeta primers. The repertoire was sequenced with immunoSEQ multiplex PCR; TCRdb's copy has only in-frame clones and lacks some. This table holds 150,000 to 200,000 clones, over 75% found once. This clone rates as medium-sized. The material sequenced was PBMCs. The clonotype comes from a human donor in good health.

The CDR3 DNA reads as TGTGCCAGCAGCTTGGGCGGGGGAGGCACAGATACGCAGTATTTT. Its translation: CASSLGGGGTDTQYF. The genes are TRBV5-4 and TRBJ2-3, with 7 bases matching TRBD2. The CDR3 sequence is 15 residues long. Germline CDR1 SGHNT, CDR2 YYREEE (reference sequence). The trim removed 0 bases at V and 1 base at J, leaving 2 bases unmatched.